Sequencing of this TCR beta chain was carried out in a study of long-term antiretroviral therapy in people with HIV. General study points: Pre-ART-expanded clones dominated the repertoire at all time points.

Sequencing used immunoSEQ v3.0 at survey level. Target depth was roughly 35,000-50,000 T-cell genomes per sample. Assay used: immunoSEQ multiplex PCR; TCRdb lists only in-frame clones, some missing. The data hold approximately 2,000 clones, with about 86% observed a single time. This clone was seen a single time. The antigen is unknown. The sequencing here drew on unsorted PBMCs, taken 0.7 years after starting antiretroviral therapy. The source of this sequence is a woman in her forties or fifties with HIV.

The CDR3: CASSRDRGGPLHF. The CDR3 bases are TGTGCCAGCAGTCGGGACAGAGGGGGGCCCCTCCACTTT. The chain joins TRBV11-2 to TRBJ1-6; 7 bases are a match to TRBD1. The V gene end was trimmed by 6 bases and the J gene end by 13 bases; junction bases not matched to a gene: 9. In germline, CDR1 is SGHAT, CDR2 FQNNGV. This CDR3 is built from 13 residues.